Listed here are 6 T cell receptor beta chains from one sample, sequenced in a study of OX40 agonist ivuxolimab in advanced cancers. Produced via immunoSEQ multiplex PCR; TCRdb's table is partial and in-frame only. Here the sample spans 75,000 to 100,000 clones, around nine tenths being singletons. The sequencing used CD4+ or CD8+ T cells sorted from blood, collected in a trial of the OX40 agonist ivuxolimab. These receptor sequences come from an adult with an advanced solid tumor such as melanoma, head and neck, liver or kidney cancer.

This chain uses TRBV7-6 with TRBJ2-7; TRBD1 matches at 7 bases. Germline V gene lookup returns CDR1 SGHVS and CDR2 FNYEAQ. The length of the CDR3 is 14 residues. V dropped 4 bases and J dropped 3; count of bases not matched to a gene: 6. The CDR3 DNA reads TGTGCCAGCAGCTCTCTGACAGGGTTCTACGAGCAGTACTTC. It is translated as CASSSLTGFYEQYF.

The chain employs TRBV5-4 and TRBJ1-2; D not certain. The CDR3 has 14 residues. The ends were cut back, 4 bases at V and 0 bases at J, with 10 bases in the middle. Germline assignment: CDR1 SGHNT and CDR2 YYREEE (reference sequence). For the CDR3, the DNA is TGTGCCAGCAGCCCCCAGAGCTCTAACTATGGCTACACCTTC. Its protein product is CASSPQSSNYGYTF.

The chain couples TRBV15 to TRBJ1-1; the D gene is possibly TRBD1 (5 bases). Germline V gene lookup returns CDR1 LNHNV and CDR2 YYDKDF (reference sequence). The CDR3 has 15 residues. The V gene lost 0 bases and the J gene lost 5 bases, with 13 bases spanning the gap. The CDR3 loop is CATSRDLAGNTEAFF. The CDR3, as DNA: TGTGCCACCAGCAGAGATCTGGCAGGGAATACTGAAGCTTTCTTT.

The CDR3 nucleotides are TGTGCCAGCAGCGTAGCTTGGGACACCTCCTACGAGCAGTACTTC. Amino acid sequence: CASSVAWDTSYEQYF. The chain uses TRBV9 and TRBJ2-7; the D gene is possibly TRBD1 (6 bases). This CDR3 spans 15 amino acids. Trimming stripped 0 bases from V and 0 bases from J, with 10 bases between. Germline-derived CDR1 and CDR2 are SGDLS and YYNGEE.

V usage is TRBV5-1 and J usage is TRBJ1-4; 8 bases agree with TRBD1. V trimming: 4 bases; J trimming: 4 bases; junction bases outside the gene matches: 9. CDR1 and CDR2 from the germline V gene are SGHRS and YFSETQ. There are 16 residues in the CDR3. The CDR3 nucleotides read TGCGCCAGCAGCCCTGCCTCAGGGGGCCTTAATGAAAAACTGTTTTTT. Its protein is CASSPASGGLNEKLFF.

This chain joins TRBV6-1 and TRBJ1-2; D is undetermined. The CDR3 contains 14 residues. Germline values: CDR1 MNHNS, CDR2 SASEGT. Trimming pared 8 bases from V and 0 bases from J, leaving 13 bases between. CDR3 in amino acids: CASGLADANYGYTF. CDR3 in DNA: TGTGCCAGCGGATTGGCAGACGCTAACTATGGCTACACCTTC.